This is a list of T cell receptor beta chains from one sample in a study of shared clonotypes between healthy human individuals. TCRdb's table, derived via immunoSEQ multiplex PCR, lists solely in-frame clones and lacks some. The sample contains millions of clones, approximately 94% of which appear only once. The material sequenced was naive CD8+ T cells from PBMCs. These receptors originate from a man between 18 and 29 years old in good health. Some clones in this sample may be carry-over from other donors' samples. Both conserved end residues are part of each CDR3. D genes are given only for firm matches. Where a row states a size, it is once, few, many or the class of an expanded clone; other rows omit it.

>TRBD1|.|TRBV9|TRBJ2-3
TGTGCCAGCAGCGTAGCGGGACAGGGGGCAAATACGCAGTATTTT
CASSVAGQGANTQYF
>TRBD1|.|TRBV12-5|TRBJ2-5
TGTGCTAGTGGTTTGGGCGGACAGGGGGGGAAAGAGACCCAGTACTTC
CASGLGGQGGKETQYF
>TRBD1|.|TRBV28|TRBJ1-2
TGTGCCAGCAGCCCGGACAGGGGCTATGGCTACACCTTC
CASSPDRGYGYTF
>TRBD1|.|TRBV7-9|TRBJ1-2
TGTGCCAGCAGCGCAGGACAGGGAGTTAAAGGCTACACCTTC
CASSAGQGVKGYTF
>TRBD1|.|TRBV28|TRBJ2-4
TGTGCCAGCAGTGCGCCGGGACAGGGGGTCCCCGTGGCGAGGGGCCGACAGTACTTC
CASSAPGQGVPVARGRQYF
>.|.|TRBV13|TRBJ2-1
TGTGCCAGCAGCCAAATTGACGGGGCTCGGAATGAGCAGTTCTTC
CASSQIDGARNEQFF
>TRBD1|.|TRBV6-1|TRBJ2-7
TGTGCCAGAGGGTGGACAGGGGGCTACGAGCAGTACTTC
CARGWTGGYEQYF
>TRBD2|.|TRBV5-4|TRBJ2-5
TGTGCCAGCAGTTCCGACCGGACTAGTAGAATGGAGACCCAGTACTTC
CASSSDRTSRMETQYF
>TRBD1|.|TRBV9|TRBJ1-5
TGTGCCAGCAGCGTAGATGGGGGACAGGGGCAGCCCCAGCATTTT
CASSVDGGQGQPQHF
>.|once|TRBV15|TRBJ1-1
TGTGCCACCAGCAGAGGCGGGACACATATGAACACTGAAGCTTTCTTT
CATSRGGTHMNTEAFF
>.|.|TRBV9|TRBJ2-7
TGTGCCAGCAGCGTAGGAAGGACTTCCTACGAGCAGTACTTC
CASSVGRTSYEQYF
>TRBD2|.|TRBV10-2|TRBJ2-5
TGCGCCAGCAGCCCCAGTGCCGGGGGGGTTCAAGAGACCCAGTACTTC
CASSPSAGGVQETQYF
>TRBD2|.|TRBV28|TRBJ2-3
TGTGCCAGCAGTTTATTAAGCGGGGGCGAAGATACGCAGTATTTT
CASSLLSGGEDTQYF
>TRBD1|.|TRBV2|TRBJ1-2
TGTGCCAGCAGTCCCGACAGGGGGCGCGGCTATGGCTACACCTTC
CASSPDRGRGYGYTF
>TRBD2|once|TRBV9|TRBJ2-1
TGTGCCAGCAGCGCCCACGGGACTAGCGGGGATGAGCAGTTCTTC
CASSAHGTSGDEQFF
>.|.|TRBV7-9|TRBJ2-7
TGTGCCAGCAGCTTAGGAGGGGGACCCATCATCGAGCAGTACTTC
CASSLGGGPIIEQYF
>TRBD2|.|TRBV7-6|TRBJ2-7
TGTGCCAGCAGCCCGCGGACTAGCGGTTGGTACGAGCAGTACTTC
CASSPRTSGWYEQYF
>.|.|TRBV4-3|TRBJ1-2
TGCGCCAGCAGCCAAGATTTGGACGGAATTGGTGGCTACACCTTC
CASSQDLDGIGGYTF
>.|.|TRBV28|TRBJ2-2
.
CASSFLWTGEAGELFF
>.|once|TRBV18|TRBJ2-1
TGTGCCAGCTCGTCAAAGTACAATGAGCAGTTCTTC
CASSSKYNEQFF
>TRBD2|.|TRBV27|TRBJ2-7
TGTGCCAGCAATCAAGCGGGAGCCTCCTACGAGCAGTACTTC
CASNQAGASYEQYF
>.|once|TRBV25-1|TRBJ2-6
TGTGCCAGCAGTGAGTGGTTAAGCTCTGGGGCCAACGTCCTGACTTTC
CASSEWLSSGANVLTF
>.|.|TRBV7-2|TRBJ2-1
TGTGCCAGCAGCTTAGTAAGGGCCGCCTACAATGAGCAGTTCTTC
CASSLVRAAYNEQFF